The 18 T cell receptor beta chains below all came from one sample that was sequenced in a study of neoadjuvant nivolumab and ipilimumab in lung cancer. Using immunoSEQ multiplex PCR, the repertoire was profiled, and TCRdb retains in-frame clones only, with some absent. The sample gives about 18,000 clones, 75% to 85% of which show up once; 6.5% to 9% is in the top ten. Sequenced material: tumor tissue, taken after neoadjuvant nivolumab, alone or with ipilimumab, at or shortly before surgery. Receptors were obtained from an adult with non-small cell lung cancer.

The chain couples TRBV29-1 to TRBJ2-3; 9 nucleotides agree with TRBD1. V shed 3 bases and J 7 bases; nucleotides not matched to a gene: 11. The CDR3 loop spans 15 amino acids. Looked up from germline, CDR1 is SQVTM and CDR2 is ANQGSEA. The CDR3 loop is CSVEPGTGTLNTQYF. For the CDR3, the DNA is TGCAGCGTTGAGCCCGGGACAGGGACCCTGAATACGCAGTATTTT.

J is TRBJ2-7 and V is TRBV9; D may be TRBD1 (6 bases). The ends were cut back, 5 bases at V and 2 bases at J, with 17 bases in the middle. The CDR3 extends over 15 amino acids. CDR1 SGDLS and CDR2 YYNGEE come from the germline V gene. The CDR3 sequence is CASSTGSTNPYEQYF. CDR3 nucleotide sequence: TGTGCCAGCAGTACAGGGTCTACTAACCCCTACGAGCAGTACTTC.

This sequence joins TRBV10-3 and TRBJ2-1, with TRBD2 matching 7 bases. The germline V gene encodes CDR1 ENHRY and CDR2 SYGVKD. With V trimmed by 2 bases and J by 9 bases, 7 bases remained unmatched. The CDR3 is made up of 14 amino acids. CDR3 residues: CAISEGSGGGEQFF. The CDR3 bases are TGTGCCATCAGTGAGGGTTCGGGGGGAGGTGAGCAGTTCTTC.

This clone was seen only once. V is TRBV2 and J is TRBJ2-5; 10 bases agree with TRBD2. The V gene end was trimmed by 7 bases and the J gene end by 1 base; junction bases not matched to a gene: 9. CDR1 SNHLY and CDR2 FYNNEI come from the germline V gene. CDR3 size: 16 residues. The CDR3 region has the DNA TGTGCCAGCAACGCCGAGCGGGAGGGACGCCAAGAGACCCAGTACTTC. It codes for CASNAEREGRQETQYF.

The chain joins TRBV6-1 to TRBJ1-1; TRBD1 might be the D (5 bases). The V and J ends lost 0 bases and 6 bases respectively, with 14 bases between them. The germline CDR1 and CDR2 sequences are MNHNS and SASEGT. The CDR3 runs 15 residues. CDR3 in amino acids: CASSEAQGLGAEAFF. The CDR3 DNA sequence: TGTGCCAGCAGTGAAGCGCAGGGCTTAGGGGCTGAAGCTTTCTTT.

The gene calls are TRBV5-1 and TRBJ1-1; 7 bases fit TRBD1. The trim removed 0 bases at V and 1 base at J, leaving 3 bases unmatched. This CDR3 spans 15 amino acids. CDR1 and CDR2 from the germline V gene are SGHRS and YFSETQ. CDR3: CASSLGGGGNTEAFF. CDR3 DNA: TGCGCCAGCAGCTTGGGAGGGGGCGGGAACACTGAAGCTTTCTTT.

The CDR3 region is CASSPGTEKVYEQYF. CDR3 bases: TGTGCCAGCAGCCCGGGGACAGAAAAAGTTTACGAGCAGTACTTC. The V and J genes are TRBV5-4 and TRBJ2-7; TRBD1 matches 7 bases. Losses at the gene ends were 4 bases for V and 4 bases for J; bases not matched to a gene: 11. The V gene's germline CDR1 is SGHNT and CDR2 YYREEE (reference sequence). The CDR3 extends over 15 amino acids.

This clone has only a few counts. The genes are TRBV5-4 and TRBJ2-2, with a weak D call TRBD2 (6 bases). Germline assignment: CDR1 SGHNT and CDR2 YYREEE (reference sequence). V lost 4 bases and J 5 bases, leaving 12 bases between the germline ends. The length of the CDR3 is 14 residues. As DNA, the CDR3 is TGTGCCAGCAGCCGGGAGAGAGGGACCGGGGAGCTGTTTTTT. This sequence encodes CASSRERGTGELFF.

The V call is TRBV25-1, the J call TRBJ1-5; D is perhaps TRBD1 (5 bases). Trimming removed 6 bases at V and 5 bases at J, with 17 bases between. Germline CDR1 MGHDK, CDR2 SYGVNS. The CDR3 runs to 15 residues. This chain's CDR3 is CASSESTGGDQPQHF. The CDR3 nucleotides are TGTGCCAGCAGCGAGTCAACGGGAGGGGATCAGCCCCAGCATTTT.

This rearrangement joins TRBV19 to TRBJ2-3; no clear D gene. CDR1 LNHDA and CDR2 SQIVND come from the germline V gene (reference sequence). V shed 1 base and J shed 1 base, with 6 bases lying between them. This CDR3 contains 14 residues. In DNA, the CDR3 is TGTGCCAGTAGTATAGGGTTCGGCACAGATACGCAGTATTTT. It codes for CASSIGFGTDTQYF.

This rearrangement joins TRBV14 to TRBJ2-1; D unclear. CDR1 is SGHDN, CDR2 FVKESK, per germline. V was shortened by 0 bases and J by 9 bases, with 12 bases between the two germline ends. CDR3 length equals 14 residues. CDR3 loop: CASSQDLGIGEQFF. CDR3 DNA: TGTGCCAGCAGCCAAGATCTCGGAATTGGTGAGCAGTTCTTC.

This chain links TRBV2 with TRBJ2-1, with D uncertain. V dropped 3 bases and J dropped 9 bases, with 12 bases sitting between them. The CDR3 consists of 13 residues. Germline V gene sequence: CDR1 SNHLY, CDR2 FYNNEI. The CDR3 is CASSELPSSEQFF. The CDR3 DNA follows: TGTGCCAGCAGTGAGTTGCCTTCGAGTGAGCAGTTCTTC.

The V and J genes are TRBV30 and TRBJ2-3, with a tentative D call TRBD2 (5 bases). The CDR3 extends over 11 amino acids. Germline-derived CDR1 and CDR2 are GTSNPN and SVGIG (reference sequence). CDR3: CANSGTDTQYF. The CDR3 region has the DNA TGTGCTAATAGCGGCACAGATACGCAGTATTTT.

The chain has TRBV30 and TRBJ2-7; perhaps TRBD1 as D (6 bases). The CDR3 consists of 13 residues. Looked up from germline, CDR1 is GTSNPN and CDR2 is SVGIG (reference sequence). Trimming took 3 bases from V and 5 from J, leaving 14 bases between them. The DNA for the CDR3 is TGTGCCTGGAGCGGGCAGGGGTTGCACGAGCAGTACTTC. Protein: CAWSGQGLHEQYF.

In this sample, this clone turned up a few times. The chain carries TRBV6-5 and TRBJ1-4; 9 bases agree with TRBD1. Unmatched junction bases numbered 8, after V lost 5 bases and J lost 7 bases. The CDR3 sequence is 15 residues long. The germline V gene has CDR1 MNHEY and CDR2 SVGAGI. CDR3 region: CASSRTGGAGEKLFF. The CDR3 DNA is TGTGCCAGCAGTCGAACAGGGGGCGCGGGTGAAAAACTGTTTTTT.

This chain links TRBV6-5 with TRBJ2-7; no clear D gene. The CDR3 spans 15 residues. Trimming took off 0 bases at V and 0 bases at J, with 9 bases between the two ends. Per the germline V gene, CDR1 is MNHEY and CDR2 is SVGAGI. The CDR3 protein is CASSYSPGSSYEQYF. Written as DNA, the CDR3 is TGTGCCAGCAGTTACTCCCCAGGCAGCTCCTACGAGCAGTACTTC.

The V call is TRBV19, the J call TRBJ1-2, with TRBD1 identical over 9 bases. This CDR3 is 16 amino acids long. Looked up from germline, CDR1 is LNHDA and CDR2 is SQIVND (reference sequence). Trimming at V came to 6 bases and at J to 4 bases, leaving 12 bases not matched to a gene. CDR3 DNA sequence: TGTGCCAGTAGCGTCCCGGGACAGGGAGCGGCCTATGGCTACACCTTC. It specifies CASSVPGQGAAYGYTF.

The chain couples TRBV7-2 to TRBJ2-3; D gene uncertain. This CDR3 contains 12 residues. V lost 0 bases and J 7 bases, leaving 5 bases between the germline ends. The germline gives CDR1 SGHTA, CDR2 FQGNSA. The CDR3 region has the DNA TGTGCCAGCAGCTTAGCCCAAAATACGCAGTATTTT. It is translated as CASSLAQNTQYF. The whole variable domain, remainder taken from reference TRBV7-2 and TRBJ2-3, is GAGVSQSPSNKVTEKGKDVELRCDPISGHTALYWYRQSLGQGLEFLIYFQGNSAPDKSGLPSDRFSAERTGGSVSTLTIQRTQQEDSAVYLCASSLAQNTQYFGPGTRLTVL.